The 2 T cell receptor beta chains below come from one sample, sequenced in a study of blood T cells in healthy people across ages. A second PCR, run for about 7 to 12 cycles, used a sample-barcoded 5' primer plus a J-beta primer mix. A single record per CDR3 protein comes from TCRdb applying MiXCR to the 5' RACE reads. The repertoire holds 1 million or so distinct CDR3 sequences, with 40% to 45% as singletons. Sequences were obtained from blood. These receptors were taken from an older woman in good health.

This chain uses TRBV20-1 with TRBJ2-7; 10 bases are shared with TRBD2. The V gene's germline CDR1 is DFQATT and CDR2 SNEGSKA (reference sequence). This CDR3 contains 15 residues. V was pared by 5 bases and J by 3 bases, with 10 bases of the junction left unmatched. Written as DNA, the CDR3 is TGCAGTGCTCACCTACCTAGCGGGAGTCTCTACGAGCAGTACTTC. Its translation: CSAHLPSGSLYEQYF.

In its sample, this clonotype was seen once. The V call is TRBV2, the J call TRBJ2-7; D is ambiguous. Trimming stripped 9 bases from V and 5 bases from J, with 23 bases between. The CDR3 has 15 residues. In germline, CDR1 is SNHLY, CDR2 FYNNEI. The CDR3 reads CARNQAGQKSNEQYF. CDR3 in DNA: TGTGCCAGGAACCAAGCAGGTCAAAAGTCCAACGAGCAGTACTTC.